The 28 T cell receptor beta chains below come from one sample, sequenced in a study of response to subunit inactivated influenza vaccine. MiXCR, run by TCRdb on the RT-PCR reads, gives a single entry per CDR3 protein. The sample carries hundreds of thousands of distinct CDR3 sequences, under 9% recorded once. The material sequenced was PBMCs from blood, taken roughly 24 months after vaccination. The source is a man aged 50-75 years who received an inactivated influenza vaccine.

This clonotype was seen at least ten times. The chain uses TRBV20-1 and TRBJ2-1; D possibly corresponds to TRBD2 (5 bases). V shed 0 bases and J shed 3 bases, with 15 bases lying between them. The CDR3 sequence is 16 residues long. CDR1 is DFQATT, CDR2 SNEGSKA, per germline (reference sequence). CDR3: CSARDPAADRYNEQFF. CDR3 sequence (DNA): TGCAGTGCTAGAGATCCAGCAGCGGACCGCTACAATGAGCAGTTCTTC.

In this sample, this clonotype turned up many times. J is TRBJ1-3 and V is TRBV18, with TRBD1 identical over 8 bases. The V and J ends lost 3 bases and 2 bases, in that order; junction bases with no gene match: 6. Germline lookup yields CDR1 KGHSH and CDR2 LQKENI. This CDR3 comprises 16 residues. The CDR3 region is CASSPLGQVPGNTIYF. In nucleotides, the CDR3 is TGTGCCAGCTCACCCCTGGGACAGGTCCCTGGAAACACCATATATTTT. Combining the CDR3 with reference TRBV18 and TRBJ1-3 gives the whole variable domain NAGVMQNPRHLVRRRGQEARLRCSPMKGHSHVYWYRQLPEEGLKFMVYLQKENIIDESGMPKERFSAEFPKEGPSILRIQQVVRGDSAAYFCASSPLGQVPGNTIYFGEGSWLTVV.

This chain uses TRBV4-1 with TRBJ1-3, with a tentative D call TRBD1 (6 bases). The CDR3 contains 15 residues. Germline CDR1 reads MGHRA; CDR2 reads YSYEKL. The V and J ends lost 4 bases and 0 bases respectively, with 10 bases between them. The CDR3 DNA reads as TGCGCCAGCAGCCCTGGACAGCTCTCTGGAAACACCATATATTTT. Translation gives CASSPGQLSGNTIYF.

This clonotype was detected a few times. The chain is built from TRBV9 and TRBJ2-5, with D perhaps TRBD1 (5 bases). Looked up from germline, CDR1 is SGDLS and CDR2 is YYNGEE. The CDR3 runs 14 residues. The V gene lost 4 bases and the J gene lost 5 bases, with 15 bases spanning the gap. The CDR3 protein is CASSLGVRWETQYF. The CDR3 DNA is TGTGCCAGCAGCTTAGGGGTTAGATGGGAGACCCAGTACTTC.

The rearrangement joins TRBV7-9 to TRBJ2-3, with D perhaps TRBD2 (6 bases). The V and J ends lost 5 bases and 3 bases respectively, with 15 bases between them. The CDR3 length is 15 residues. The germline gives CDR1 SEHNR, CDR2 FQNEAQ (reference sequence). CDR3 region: CASSKPAGMTDTQYF. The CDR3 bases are TGTGCCAGCAGCAAACCGGCGGGGATGACAGATACGCAGTATTTT.

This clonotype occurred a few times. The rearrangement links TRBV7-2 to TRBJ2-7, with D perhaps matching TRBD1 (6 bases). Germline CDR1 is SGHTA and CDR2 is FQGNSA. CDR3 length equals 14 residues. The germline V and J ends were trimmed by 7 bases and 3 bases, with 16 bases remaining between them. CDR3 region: CASTPTRGLYEQYF. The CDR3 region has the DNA TGTGCCAGCACCCCCACCAGGGGCCTCTACGAGCAGTACTTC. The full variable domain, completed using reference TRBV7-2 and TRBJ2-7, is GAGVSQSPSNKVTEKGKDVELRCDPISGHTALYWYRQSLGQGLEFLIYFQGNSAPDKSGLPSDRFSAERTGGSVSTLTIQRTQQEDSAVYLCASTPTRGLYEQYFGPGTRLTVT.

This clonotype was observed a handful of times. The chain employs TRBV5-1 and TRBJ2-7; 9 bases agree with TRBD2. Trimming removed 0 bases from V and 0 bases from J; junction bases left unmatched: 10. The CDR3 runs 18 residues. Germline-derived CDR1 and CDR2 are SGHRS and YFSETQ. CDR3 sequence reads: CASSLAESSGVSSYEQYF. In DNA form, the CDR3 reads TGCGCCAGCAGCTTGGCCGAGTCTAGCGGGGTGAGCTCCTACGAGCAGTACTTC. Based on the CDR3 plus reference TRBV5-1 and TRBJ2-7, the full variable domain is KAGVTQTPRYLIKTRGQQVTLSCSPISGHRSVSWYQQTPGQGLQFLFEYFSETQRNKGNFPGRFSGRQFSNSRSEMNVSTLELGDSALYLCASSLAESSGVSSYEQYFGPGTRLTVT.

The CDR3 protein is CASSRTLTGVYEQYF. In DNA form, the CDR3 reads TGTGCCAGCAGCCGCACCTTGACAGGGGTGTACGAGCAGTACTTC. This chain joins TRBV6-2 or TRBV6-3 and TRBJ2-7; the match to TRBD1 covers 8 bases. The CDR3 loop spans 15 amino acids. The V segment lost 6 bases and the J segment 4 bases; nucleotides outside the gene matches: 11. CDR1 and CDR2 (germline): MNHEY, SVGEGT.

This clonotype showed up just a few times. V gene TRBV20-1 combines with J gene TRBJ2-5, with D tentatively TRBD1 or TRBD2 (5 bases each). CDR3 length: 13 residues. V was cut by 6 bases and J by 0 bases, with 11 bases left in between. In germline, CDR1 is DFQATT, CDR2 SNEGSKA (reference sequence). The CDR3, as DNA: TGCAGTGCAACAGGACTGTACCAAGAGACCCAGTACTTC. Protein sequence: CSATGLYQETQYF.

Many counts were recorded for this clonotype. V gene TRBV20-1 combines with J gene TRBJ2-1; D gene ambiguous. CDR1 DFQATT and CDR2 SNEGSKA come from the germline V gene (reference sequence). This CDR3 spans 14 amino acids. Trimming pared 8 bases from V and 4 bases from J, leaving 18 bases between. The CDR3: CSSSMGSRYNEQFF. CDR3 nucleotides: TGCAGTTCATCTATGGGATCTAGATACAATGAGCAGTTCTTC.

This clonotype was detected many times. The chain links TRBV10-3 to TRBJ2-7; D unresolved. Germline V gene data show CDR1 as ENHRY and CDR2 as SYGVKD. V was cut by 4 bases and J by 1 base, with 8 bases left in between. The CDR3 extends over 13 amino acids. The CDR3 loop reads CAISGSSSYEQYF. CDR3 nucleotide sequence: TGTGCCATCAGTGGGTCTAGTTCCTACGAGCAGTACTTC.

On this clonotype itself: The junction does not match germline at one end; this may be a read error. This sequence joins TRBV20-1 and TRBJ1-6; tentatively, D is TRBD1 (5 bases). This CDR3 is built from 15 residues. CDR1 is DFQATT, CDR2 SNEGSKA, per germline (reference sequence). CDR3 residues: CSARVLGGANSPLHF. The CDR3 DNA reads TGCAGTGCTAGAGTTCTGGGAGGGGCAAATTCTCCCCTCCACTTT.

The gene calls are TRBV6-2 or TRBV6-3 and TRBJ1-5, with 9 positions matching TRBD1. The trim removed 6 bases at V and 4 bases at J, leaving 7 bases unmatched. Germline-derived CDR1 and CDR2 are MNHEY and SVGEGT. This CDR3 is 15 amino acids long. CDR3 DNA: TGTGCCAGCAGCCCTTCACAGGGGGCAAATCAGCCCCAGCATTTT. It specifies CASSPSQGANQPQHF.

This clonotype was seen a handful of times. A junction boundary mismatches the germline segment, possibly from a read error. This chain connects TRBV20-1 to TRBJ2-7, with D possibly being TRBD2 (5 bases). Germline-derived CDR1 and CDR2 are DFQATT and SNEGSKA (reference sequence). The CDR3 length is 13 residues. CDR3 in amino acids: CSARGSQRHEQYF. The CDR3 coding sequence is TGCAGTGCAAGAGGGTCTCAGAGGCACGAGCAGTACTTC.

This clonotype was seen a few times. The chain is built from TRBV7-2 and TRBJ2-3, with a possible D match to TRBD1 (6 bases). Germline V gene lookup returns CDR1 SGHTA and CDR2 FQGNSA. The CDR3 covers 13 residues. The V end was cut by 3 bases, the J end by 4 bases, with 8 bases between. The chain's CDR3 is CASSFRTADTQYF. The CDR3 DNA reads TGTGCCAGCAGCTTCAGGACAGCAGATACGCAGTATTTT.

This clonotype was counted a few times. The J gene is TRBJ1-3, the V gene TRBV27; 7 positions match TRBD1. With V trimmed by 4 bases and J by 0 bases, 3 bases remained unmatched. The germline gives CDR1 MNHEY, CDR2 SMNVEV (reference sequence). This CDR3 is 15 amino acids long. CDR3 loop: CASSSGGGSGNTIYF. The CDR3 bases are TGTGCCAGCAGTTCAGGGGGGGGCTCTGGAAACACCATATATTTT.

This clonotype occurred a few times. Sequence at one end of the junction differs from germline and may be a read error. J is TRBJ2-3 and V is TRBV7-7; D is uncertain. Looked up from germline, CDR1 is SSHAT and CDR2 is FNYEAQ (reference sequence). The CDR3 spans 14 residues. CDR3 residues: CASSKTLKTDTQYF. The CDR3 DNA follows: TGTGCTAGCAGCAAAACCCTGAAAACAGATACGCAGTATTTT.

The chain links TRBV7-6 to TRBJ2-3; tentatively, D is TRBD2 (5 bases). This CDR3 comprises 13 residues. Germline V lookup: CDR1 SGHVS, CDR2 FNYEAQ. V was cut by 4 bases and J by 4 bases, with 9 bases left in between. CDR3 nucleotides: TGTGCCAGCAGCTCCGGGATATCAGATACGCAGTATTTT. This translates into CASSSGISDTQYF.

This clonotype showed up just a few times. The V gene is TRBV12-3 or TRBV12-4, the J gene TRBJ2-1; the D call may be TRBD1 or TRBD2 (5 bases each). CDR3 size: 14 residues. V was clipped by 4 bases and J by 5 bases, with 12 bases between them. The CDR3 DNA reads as TGTGCCAGCAGTTGGGACGGACGAAACAATGAGCAGTTCTTC. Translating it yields CASSWDGRNNEQFF.

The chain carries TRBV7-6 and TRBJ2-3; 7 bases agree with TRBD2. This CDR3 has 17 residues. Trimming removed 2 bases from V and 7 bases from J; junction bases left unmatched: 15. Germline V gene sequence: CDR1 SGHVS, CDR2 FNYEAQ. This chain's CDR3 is CASSLRCWSGTSNTQYF. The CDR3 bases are TGTGCCAGCAGCTTAAGGTGTTGGAGCGGGACCTCGAATACGCAGTATTTT.

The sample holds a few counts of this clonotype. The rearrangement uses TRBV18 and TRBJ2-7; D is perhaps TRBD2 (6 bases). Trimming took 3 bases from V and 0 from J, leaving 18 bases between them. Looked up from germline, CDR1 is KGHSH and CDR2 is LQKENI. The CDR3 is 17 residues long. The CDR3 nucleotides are TGTGCCAGCTCACCGCTGCCGGGACGGACTAACTCCTACGAGCAGTACTTC. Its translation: CASSPLPGRTNSYEQYF.

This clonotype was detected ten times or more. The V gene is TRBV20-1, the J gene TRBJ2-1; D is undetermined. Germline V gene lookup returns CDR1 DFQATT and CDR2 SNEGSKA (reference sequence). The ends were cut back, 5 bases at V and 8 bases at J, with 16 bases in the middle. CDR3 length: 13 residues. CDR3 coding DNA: TGCAGTGCTGCCGAAAGACTCGTCGATGAGCAGTTCTTC. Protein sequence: CSAAERLVDEQFF.

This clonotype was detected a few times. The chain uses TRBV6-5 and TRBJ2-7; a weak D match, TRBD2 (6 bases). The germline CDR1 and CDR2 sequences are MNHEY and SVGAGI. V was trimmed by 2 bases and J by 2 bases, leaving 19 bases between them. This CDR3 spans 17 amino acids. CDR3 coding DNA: TGTGCCAGCAGTTACCTCGGATCGGGAGCGGCGACCTACGAGCAGTACTTC. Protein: CASSYLGSGAATYEQYF.

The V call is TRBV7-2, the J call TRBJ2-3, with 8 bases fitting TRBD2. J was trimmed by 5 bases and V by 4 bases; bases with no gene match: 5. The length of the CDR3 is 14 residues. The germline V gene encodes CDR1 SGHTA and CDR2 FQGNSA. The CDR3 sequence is CASSYSGTGDTQYF. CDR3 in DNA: TGTGCCAGCAGCTATAGCGGGACGGGAGATACGCAGTATTTT. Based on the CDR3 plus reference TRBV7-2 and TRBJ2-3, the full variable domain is GAGVSQSPSNKVTEKGKDVELRCDPISGHTALYWYRQSLGQGLEFLIYFQGNSAPDKSGLPSDRFSAERTGGSVSTLTIQRTQQEDSAVYLCASSYSGTGDTQYFGPGTRLTVL.

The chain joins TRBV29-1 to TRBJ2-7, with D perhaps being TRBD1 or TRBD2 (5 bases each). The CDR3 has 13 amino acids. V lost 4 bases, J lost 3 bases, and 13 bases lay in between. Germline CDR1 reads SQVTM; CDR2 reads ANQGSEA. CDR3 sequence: CSVGVGVNYEQYF. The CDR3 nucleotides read TGCAGCGTTGGGGTGGGGGTTAACTACGAGCAGTACTTC.

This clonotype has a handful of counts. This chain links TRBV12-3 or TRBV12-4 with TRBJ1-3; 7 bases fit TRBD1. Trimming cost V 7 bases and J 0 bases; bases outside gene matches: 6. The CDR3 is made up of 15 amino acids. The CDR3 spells CASTEYRGSGNTIYF. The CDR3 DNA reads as TGTGCCAGCACGGAGTACAGGGGCTCTGGAAACACCATATATTTT.

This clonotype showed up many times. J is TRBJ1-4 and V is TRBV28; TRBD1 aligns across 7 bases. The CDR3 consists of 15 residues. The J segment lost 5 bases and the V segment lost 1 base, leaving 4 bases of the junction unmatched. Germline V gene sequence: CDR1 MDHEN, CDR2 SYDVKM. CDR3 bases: TGTGCCAGCAGTTTATCTGGGACAGTAAATGAAAAACTGTTTTTT. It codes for CASSLSGTVNEKLFF. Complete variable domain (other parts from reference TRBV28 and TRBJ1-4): DVKVTQSSRYLVKRTGEKVFLECVQDMDHENMFWYRQDPGLGLRLIYFSYDVKMKEKGDIPEGYSVSREKKERFSLILESASTNQTSMYLCASSLSGTVNEKLFFGSGTQLSVL.

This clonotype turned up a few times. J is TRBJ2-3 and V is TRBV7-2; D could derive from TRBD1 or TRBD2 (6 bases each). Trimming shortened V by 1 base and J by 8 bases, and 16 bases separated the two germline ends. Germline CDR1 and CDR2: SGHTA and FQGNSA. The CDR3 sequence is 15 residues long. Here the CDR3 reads CASSLDQGLRGTQYF. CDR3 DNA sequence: TGTGCCAGCAGCTTAGATCAGGGGCTGCGGGGTACGCAGTATTTT.